Below, 12 T cell receptor beta chains from the same sample are listed, as sequenced in a study of T cell repertoires in cytomegalovirus infection. MiXCR, run by TCRdb on the reads, gives a single entry per CDR3 protein. Of about 310,000 distinct CDR3 sequences listed, 17% are singletons. The material sequenced was PBMCs. The receptors come from a human donor in good health (CMV status not recorded). Some clones in this sample may be carry-over from other donors' samples.

This clonotype was counted only a few times. This chain uses TRBV7-9 with TRBJ2-7; D remains unclear. The V gene's germline CDR1 is SEHNR and CDR2 FQNEAQ (reference sequence). Between the trimmed V and J ends, which lost 2 bases and 5 bases, there was a span of 7 bases. The CDR3 runs to 12 residues. The CDR3, as DNA: TGTGCCAGCAGCTTACGGCGTGACGAGCAGTACTTC. It yields the protein CASSLRRDEQYF.

This chain connects TRBV20-1 to TRBJ1-2; 7 bases line up with TRBD1. The CDR3 contains 14 residues. With V trimmed by 5 bases and J by 4 bases, 10 bases remained unmatched. Looked up from germline, CDR1 is DFQATT and CDR2 is SNEGSKA (reference sequence). The CDR3 region is CSAAIGPGGYGYTF. The CDR3 DNA sequence: TGCAGTGCTGCCATCGGACCAGGGGGCTATGGCTACACCTTC.

This clonotype has only one observation. The rearrangement uses TRBV23-1 and TRBJ2-3; no definite D call. TRBV23-1 is an open reading frame, and its role is uncertain. The CDR3 extends over 14 amino acids. Trimming left V 8 bases short and J 0 bases short, with 12 bases between. DNA for the CDR3: TGCGCCAGCGCGGTAGGAGATAGCACAGATACGCAGTATTTT. Protein: CASAVGDSTDTQYF.

V usage is TRBV18 and J usage is TRBJ1-1; D gene uncertain. CDR1 is KGHSH, CDR2 LQKENI, per germline. The ends were cut back, 3 bases at V and 4 bases at J, with 12 bases in the middle. The CDR3 is 14 amino acids. The CDR3 reads CASSPLATLTEAFF. CDR3 coding DNA: TGTGCCAGCTCACCCCTGGCCACCCTCACTGAAGCTTTCTTT.

V usage is TRBV12-3 or TRBV12-4 and J usage is TRBJ2-1; 7 nucleotides align to TRBD1. This CDR3 is built from 11 residues. J lost 16 bases, V lost 3 bases, and 6 bases had no gene match. CDR3 coding DNA: TGTGCCAGCAGTTTGGGGACAGCCCCCTTCTTC. It codes for CASSLGTAPFF.

This sequence joins TRBV6-5 and TRBJ1-5; TRBD1 might be the D (5 bases). In germline, CDR1 is MNHEY, CDR2 SVGAGI. Trimming left V 4 bases short and J 11 bases short, with 15 bases between. The CDR3 covers 13 residues. CDR3: CASSFSRSGAQHF. The CDR3 coding sequence is TGTGCCAGCAGTTTCTCCCGATCGGGGGCCCAGCATTTT.

This clonotype was observed many times. The chain links TRBV7-8 to TRBJ2-3, with D maybe TRBD1 (6 bases). Trimming pared 5 bases from V and 4 bases from J, leaving 16 bases between. The CDR3 covers 15 residues. Per germline, CDR1 SGHVS and CDR2 FQNEAQ. The CDR3 loop reads CASSPSGAQPDTQYF. The CDR3 coding sequence is TGTGCCAGCAGCCCCTCAGGGGCGCAGCCAGATACGCAGTATTTT.

This clonotype turned up a few times. The chain links TRBV5-4 to TRBJ2-5; 7 positions match TRBD2. The length of the CDR3 is 15 residues. V lost 0 bases and J lost 1; bases outside the gene matches: 3. CDR1 is SGHNT, CDR2 YYREEE, per germline (reference sequence). DNA for the CDR3: TGTGCCAGCAGCTTGGGTTCTAGCGGCCAAGAGACCCAGTACTTC. The encoded protein is CASSLGSSGQETQYF.

Concerning this clonotype: It may be a read error: a sequence one base away is much more abundant. This chain connects TRBV7-2 to TRBJ2-2; tentatively, D is TRBD1 or TRBD2 (6 bases each). Looked up from germline, CDR1 is SGHTA and CDR2 is FQGNSA. The CDR3 is made up of 13 amino acids. This chain's CDR3 is CASSGRTAGGLFF. CDR3 nucleotide sequence: TGTGCCAGCAGCGGCAGGACAGCCGGGGGGCTGTTTTTT.

This clonotype was counted ten times or more. This chain joins TRBV12-3 or TRBV12-4 and TRBJ1-1; D remains ambiguous. The V gene lost 6 bases and the J gene lost 1 base, with 9 bases spanning the gap. This CDR3 has 13 amino acids. DNA for the CDR3: TGTGCCAGCAGCTTAAGCAGGAACACTGAAGCTTTCTTT. It codes for CASSLSRNTEAFF.

The genes are TRBV18 and TRBJ1-1; TRBD1 matches at 8 bases. Germline assignment: CDR1 KGHSH and CDR2 LQKENI. The CDR3 totals 15 residues. The V and J ends lost 3 bases and 1 base, in that order; junction bases with no gene match: 4. CDR3 sequence: CASSPPGQANTEAFF. CDR3 nucleotides: TGTGCCAGCTCACCGCCGGGACAGGCGAACACTGAAGCTTTCTTT.

This clonotype was counted many times. The gene calls are TRBV7-2 and TRBJ1-1, with D maybe TRBD1 (5 bases). Germline V gene lookup returns CDR1 SGHTA and CDR2 FQGNSA. The CDR3 is 14 amino acids. V gave up 1 base and J gave up 11 bases, with 17 bases separating them. In DNA form, the CDR3 reads TGTGCCAGCAGCTTAGAATGGGGCAGCCCGTTGGCTTTCTTT. Translated: CASSLEWGSPLAFF.